Listed here is a single TCR beta chain. This record comes from a study of shared T cell receptors in the human thymus. The repertoire was sequenced with immunoSEQ multiplex PCR; TCRdb's copy has only in-frame clones and lacks some. Of about 380,000 clones in the sample, around 95% were seen once. This receptor was obtained from a human donor. Input material: thymocytes.

DNA of the CDR3: TGTGCCAGCAGTTTACTCGCGGGAGGGGGGGCAGATACGCAGTATTTT. This translates into CASSLLAGGGADTQYF. J is TRBJ2-3 and V is TRBV28; 9 bases align to TRBD2. This CDR3 region has 16 residues. The J segment lost 4 bases and the V segment lost 2 bases, leaving 7 bases of the junction unmatched. The germline gives CDR1 MDHEN, CDR2 SYDVKM. Full variable domain (outside the CDR3, taken from reference TRBV28 and TRBJ2-3): DVKVTQSSRYLVKRTGEKVFLECVQDMDHENMFWYRQDPGLGLRLIYFSYDVKMKEKGDIPEGYSVSREKKERFSLILESASTNQTSMYLCASSLLAGGGADTQYFGPGTRLTVL.